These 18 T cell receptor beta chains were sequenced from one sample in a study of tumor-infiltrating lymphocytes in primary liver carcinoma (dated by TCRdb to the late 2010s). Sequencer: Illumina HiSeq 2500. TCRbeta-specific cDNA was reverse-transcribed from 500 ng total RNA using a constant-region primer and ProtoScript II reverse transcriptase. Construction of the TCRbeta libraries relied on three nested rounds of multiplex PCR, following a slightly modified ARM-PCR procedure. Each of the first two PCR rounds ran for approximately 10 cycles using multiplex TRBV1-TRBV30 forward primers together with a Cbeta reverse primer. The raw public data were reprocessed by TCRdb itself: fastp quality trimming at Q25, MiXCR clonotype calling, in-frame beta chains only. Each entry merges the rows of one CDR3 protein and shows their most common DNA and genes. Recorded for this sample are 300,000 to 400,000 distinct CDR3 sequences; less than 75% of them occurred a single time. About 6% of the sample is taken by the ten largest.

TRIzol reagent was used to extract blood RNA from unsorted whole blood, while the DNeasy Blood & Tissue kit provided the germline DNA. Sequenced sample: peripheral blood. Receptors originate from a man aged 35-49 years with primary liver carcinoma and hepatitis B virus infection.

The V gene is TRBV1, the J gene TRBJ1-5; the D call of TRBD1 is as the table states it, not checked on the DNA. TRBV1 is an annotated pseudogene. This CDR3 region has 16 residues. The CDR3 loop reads CTCSQAEGDGYQPQHF. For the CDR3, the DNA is TGCACCTGCAGCCAAGCCGAAGGGGATGGGTATCAGCCCCAGCATTTT.

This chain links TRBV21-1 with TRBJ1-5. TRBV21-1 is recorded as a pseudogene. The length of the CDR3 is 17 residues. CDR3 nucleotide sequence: TGTGCCAGCAGCAAATATTCCGTCGGGTCATCTCATCAGCCCCAGCATTTT. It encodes CASSKYSVGSSHQPQHF.

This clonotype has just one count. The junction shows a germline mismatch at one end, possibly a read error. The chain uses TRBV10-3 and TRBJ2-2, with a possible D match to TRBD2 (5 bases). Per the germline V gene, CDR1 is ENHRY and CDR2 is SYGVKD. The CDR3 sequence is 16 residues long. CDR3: CAISESSGPNTGELFF. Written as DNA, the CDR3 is TGTGCCATCAGTGAGTCCAGCGGACCAAACACCGGGGAGCTGTTCTTT.

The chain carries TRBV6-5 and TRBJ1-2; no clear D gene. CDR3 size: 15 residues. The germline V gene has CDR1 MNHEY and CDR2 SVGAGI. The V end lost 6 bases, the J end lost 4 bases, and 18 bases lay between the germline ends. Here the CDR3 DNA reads TGTGCCAGCAGCCCTTCTTGGGCAGAGCTCTATGGCTACACCTTC. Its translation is CASSPSWAELYGYTF.

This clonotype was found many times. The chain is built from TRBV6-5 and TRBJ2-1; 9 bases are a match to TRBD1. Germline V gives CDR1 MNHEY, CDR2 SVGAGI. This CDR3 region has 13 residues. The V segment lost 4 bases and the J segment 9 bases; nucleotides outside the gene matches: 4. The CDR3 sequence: CASSSTGGAEQFF. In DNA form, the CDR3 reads TGTGCCAGCAGTTCGACAGGGGGGGCTGAGCAGTTCTTC.

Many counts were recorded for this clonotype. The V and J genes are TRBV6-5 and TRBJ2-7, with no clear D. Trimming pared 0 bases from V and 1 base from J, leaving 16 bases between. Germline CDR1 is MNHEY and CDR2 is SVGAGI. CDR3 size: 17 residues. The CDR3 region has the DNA TGTGCCAGCAGTTACTCGATGCCGGGTAGTATATCCTACGAGCAGTACTTC. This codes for CASSYSMPGSISYEQYF.

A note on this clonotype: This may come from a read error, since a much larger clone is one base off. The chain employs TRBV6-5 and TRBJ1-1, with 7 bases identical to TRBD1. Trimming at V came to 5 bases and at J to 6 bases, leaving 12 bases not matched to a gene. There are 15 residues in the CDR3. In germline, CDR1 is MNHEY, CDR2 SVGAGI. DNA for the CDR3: TGTGCCAGCAGTAAAACGGCCGGGACAGTCGCTGAAGCTTTCTTT. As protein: CASSKTAGTVAEAFF.

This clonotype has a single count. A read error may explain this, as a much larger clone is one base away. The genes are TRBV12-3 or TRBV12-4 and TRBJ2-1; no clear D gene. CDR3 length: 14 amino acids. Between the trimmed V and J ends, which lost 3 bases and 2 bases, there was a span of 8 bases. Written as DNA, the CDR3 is TGTGCCAGCAGTTTTCACAGCCCCTACAATGAGCAGTTCTTC. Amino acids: CASSFHSPYNEQFF.

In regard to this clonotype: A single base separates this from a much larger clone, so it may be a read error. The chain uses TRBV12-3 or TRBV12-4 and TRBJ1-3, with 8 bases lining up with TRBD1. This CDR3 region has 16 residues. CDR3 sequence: CTSSGGQAHSGNTIYF. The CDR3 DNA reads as TGTACCAGCAGTGGGGGACAGGCCCACTCTGGAAACACCATATATTTT.

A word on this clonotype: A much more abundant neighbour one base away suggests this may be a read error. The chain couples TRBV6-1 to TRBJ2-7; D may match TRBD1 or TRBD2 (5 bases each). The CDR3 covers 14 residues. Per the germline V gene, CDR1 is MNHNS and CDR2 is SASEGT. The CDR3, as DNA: TGTGCCAGCAGCCACCGGGACGGCCTCTACAAGCAGTACTTC. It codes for CASSHRDGLYKQYF.

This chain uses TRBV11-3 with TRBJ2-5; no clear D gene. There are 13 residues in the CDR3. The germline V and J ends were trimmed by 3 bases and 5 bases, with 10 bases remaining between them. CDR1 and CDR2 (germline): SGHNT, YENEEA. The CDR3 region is CASSFQSGETQYF. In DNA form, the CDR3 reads TGTGCCAGCAGCTTCCAGAGTGGTGAGACCCAGTACTTC.

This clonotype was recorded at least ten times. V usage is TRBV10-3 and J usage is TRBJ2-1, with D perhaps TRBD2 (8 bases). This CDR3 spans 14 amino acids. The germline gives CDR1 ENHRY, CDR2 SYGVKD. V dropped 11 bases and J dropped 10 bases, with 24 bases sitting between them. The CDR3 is CAVKPGLGTVEQFF. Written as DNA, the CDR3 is TGTGCCGTTAAACCGGGACTAGGGACAGTCGAGCAGTTCTTC.

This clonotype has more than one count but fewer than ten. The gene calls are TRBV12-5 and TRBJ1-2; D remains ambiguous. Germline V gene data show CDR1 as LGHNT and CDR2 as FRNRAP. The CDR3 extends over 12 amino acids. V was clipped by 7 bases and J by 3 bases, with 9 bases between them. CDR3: CASADGDYGYTF. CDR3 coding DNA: TGTGCTAGTGCTGATGGGGACTATGGCTACACCTTC.

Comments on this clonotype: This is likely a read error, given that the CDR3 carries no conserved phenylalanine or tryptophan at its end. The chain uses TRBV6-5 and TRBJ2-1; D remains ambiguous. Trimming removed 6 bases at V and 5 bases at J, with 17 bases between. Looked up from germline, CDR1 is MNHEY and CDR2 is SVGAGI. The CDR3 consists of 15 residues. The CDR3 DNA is TGTGCCAGCAGACCCCGTTTGGTAGCTAACAATGAGCAGTTCTTA. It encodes CASRPRLVANNEQFL.

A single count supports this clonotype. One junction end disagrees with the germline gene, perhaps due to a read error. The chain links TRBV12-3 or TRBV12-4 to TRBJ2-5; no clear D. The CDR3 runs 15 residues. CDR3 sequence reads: CASGDRAPDQETRYF. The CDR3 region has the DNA TGTGCTAGTGGTGACCGGGCCCCGGACCAAGAGACCCGGTACTTC.

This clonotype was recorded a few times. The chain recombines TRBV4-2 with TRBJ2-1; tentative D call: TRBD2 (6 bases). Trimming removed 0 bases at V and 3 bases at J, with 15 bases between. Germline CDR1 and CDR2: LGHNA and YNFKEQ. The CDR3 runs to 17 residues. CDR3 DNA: TGTGCCAGCAGCCAAGATTATGGCGGGACTGGCTACAATGAGCAGTTCTTC. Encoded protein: CASSQDYGGTGYNEQFF.

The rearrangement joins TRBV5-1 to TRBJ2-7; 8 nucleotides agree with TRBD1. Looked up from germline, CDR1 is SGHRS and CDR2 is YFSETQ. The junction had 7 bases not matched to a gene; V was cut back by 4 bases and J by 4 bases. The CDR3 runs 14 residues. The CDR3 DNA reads TGCGCCAGCAGCAAGGACAGGGTTTTGTACGAGCAGTACTTC. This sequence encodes CASSKDRVLYEQYF.

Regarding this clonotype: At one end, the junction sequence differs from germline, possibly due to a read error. CDR3 residues: CASSMRLAGSNELYF. CDR3 DNA sequence: TGCGCCAGCAGCATGAGACTAGCGGGATCTAACGAGCTGTACTTC. J is TRBJ2-7 and V is TRBV5-4, with 11 bases aligning to TRBD2. CDR3 length: 15 amino acids. Germline V gene sequence: CDR1 SGHNT, CDR2 YYREEE (reference sequence).